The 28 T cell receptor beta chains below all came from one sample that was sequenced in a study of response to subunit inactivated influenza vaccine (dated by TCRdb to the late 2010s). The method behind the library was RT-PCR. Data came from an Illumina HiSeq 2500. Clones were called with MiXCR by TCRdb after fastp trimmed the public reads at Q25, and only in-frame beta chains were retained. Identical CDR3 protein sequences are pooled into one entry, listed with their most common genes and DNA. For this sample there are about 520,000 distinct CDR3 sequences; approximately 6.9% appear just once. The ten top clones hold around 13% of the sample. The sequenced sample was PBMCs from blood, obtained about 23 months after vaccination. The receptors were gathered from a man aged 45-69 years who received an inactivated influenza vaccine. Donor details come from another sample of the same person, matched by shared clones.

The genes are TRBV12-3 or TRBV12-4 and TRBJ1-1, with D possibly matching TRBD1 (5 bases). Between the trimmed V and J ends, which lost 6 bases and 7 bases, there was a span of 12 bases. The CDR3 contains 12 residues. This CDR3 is CASSQPGREAFF. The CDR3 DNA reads TGTGCCAGCAGCCAACCGGGACGTGAAGCTTTCTTT.

This chain's CDR3 is CASSSRRRGTGELFF. As DNA, the CDR3 is TGTGCCAGCAGCTCTAGACGCCGGGGCACCGGGGAGCTGTTTTTT. The chain links TRBV11-2 to TRBJ2-2, with D maybe TRBD2 (5 bases). Germline loops: CDR1 SGHAT, CDR2 FQNNGV. The CDR3 runs to 15 residues. The V gene lost 4 bases and the J gene lost 4 bases, with 13 bases spanning the gap.

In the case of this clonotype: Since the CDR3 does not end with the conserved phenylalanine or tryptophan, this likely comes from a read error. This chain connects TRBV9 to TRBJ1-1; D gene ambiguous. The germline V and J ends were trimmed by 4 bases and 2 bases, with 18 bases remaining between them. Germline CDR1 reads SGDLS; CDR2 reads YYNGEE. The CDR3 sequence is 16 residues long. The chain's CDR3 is CASSPSPHRVNTEAFS. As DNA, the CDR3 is TGTGCCAGCAGCCCCAGCCCCCATAGAGTCAACACTGAAGCTTTCTCT.

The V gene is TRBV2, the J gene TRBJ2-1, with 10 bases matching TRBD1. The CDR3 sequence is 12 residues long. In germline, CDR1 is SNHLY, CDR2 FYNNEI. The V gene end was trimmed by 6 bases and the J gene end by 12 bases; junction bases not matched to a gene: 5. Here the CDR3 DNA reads TGTGCCAGCAGGACAGGGGGCTCGTGGCAGTTCTTC. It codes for CASRTGGSWQFF. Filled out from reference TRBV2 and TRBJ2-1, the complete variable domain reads EPEVTQTPSHQVTQMGQEVILRCVPISNHLYFYWYRQILGQKVEFLVSFYNNEISEKSEIFDDQFSVERPDGSNFTLKIRSTKLEDSAMYFCASRTGGSWQFFGPGTRLTVL.

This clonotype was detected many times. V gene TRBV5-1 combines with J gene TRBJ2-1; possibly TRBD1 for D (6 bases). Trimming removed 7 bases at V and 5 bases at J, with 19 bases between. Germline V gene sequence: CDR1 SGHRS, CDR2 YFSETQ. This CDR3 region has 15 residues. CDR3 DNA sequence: TGCGCCAGCGGAGTCGGCACAGGGTTGAACAATGAGCAGTTCTTC. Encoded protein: CASGVGTGLNNEQFF.

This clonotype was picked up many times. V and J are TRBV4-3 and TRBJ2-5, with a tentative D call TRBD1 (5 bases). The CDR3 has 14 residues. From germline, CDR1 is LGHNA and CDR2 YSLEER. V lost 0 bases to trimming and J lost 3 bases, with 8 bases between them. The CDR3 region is CASSQDIGEETQYF. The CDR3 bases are TGCGCCAGCAGCCAAGATATAGGGGAAGAGACCCAGTACTTC.

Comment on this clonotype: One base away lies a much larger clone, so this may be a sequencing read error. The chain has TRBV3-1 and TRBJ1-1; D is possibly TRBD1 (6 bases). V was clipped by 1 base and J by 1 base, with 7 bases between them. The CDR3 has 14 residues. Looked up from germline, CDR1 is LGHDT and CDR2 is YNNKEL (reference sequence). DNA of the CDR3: TGTGCCAGCAGCCAAGTACAGGGGAACACTGAAGCTTTCTTT. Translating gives CASSQVQGNTEAFF.

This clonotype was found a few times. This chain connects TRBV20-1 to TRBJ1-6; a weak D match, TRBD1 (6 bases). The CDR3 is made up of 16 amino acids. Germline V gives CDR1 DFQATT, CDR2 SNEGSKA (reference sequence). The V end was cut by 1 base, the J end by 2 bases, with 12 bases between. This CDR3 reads CSARVGHRAYNSPLHF. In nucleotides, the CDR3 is TGCAGTGCTAGAGTCGGCCACAGGGCCTATAATTCACCCCTCCACTTT.

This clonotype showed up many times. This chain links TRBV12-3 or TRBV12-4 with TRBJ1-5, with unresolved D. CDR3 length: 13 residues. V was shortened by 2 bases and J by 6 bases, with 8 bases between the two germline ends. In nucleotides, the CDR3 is TGTGCCAGCAGTTTAACGGGAAGTCAGCCCCAGCATTTT. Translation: CASSLTGSQPQHF.

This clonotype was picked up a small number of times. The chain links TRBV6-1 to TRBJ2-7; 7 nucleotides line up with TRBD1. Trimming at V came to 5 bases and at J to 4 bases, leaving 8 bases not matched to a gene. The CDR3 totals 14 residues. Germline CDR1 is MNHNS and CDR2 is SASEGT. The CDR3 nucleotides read TGTGCCAGCAGTCGTACCGGGACAGCGTACGAGCAGTACTTC. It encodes CASSRTGTAYEQYF.

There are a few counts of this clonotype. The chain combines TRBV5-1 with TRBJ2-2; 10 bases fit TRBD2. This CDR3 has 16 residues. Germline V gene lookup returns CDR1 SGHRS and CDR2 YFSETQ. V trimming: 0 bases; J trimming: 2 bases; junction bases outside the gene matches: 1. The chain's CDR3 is CASSLGTSGNTGELFF. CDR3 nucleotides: TGCGCCAGCAGCTTGGGGACTAGCGGAAACACCGGGGAGCTGTTTTTT.

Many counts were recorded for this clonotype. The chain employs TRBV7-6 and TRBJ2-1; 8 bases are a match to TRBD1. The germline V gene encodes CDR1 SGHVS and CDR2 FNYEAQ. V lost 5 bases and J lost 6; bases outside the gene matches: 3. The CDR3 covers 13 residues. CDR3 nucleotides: TGTGCCAGCAGCCGGGACAGGTTCAATGAGCAGTTCTTC. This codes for CASSRDRFNEQFF.

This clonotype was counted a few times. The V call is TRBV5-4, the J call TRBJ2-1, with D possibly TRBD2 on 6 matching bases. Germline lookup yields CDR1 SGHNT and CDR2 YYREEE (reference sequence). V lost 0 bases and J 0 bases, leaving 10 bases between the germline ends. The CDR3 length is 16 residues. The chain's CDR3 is CASSLGGESSYNEQFF. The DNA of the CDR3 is TGTGCCAGCAGCTTGGGGGGGGAGAGCTCCTACAATGAGCAGTTCTTC.

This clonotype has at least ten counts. CDR3 in amino acids: CASSLLDSGGRYEQFF. Written as DNA, the CDR3 is TGTGCCAGCAGCTTACTGGACAGCGGGGGGAGGTATGAGCAGTTCTTC. J is TRBJ2-1 and V is TRBV7-2; TRBD2 aligns across 9 bases. This CDR3 region has 16 residues. From germline, CDR1 is SGHTA and CDR2 FQGNSA. V dropped 2 bases and J dropped 8; count of bases not matched to a gene: 10.

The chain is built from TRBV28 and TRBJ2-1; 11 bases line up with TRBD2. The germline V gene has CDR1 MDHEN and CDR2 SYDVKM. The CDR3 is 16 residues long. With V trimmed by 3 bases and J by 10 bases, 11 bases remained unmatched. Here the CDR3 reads CASSFPLAGEGEEQFF. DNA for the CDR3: TGTGCCAGCAGTTTTCCACTAGCGGGAGAGGGGGAAGAGCAGTTCTTC. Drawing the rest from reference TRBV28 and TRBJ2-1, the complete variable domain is DVKVTQSSRYLVKRTGEKVFLECVQDMDHENMFWYRQDPGLGLRLIYFSYDVKMKEKGDIPEGYSVSREKKERFSLILESASTNQTSMYLCASSFPLAGEGEEQFFGPGTRLTVL.

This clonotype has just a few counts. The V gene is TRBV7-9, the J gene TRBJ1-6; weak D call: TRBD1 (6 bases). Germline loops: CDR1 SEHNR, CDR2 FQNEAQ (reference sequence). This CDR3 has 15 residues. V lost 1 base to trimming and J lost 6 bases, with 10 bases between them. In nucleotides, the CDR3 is TGTGCCAGCAGCTTAGAACAGGGTAGTAATTCACCCCTCCACTTT. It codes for CASSLEQGSNSPLHF. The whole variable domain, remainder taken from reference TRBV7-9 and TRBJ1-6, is DTGVSQNPRHKITKRGQNVTFRCDPISEHNRLYWYRQTLGQGPEFLTYFQNEAQLEKSRLLSDRFSAERPKGSFSTLEIQRTEQGDSAMYLCASSLEQGSNSPLHFGNGTRLTVT.

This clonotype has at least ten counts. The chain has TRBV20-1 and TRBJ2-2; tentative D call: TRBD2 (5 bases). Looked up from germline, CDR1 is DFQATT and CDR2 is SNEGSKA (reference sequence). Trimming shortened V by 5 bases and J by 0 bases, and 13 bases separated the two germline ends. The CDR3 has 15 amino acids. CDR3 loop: CSADPPRANTGELFF. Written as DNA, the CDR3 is TGCAGTGCTGACCCCCCGCGGGCGAACACCGGGGAGCTGTTTTTT.

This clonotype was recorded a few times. CDR3 nucleotide sequence: TGTGCCAGCCTCGGCGACCTAGGGACAGGGGCTAACAATGAGCAGTTCTTC. It yields the protein CASLGDLGTGANNEQFF. This rearrangement joins TRBV7-9 to TRBJ2-1; 10 nucleotides agree with TRBD1. The CDR3 totals 17 residues. The V gene's germline CDR1 is SEHNR and CDR2 FQNEAQ (reference sequence). V dropped 8 bases and J dropped 5; count of bases not matched to a gene: 15. The whole variable domain, remainder taken from reference TRBV7-9 and TRBJ2-1, is DTGVSQNPRHKITKRGQNVTFRCDPISEHNRLYWYRQTLGQGPEFLTYFQNEAQLEKSRLLSDRFSAERPKGSFSTLEIQRTEQGDSAMYLCASLGDLGTGANNEQFFGPGTRLTVL.

CDR3 DNA sequence: TGCGCCAGCAGCGACCCTTCGGGGGGCTCCTACAATGAGCAGTTCTTC. This translates into CASSDPSGGSYNEQFF. The V gene is TRBV5-1, the J gene TRBJ2-1; TRBD2 matches at 7 bases. V dropped 4 bases and J dropped 0; count of bases not matched to a gene: 7. Germline CDR1 and CDR2: SGHRS and YFSETQ. CDR3 size: 16 residues.

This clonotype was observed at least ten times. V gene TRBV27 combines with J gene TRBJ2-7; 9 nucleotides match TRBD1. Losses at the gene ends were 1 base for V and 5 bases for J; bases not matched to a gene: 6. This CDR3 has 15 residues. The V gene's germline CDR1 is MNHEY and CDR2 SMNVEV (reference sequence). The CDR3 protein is CASSLYKGTGNEQYF. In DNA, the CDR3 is TGTGCCAGCAGTTTATATAAAGGGACAGGGAACGAGCAGTACTTC.

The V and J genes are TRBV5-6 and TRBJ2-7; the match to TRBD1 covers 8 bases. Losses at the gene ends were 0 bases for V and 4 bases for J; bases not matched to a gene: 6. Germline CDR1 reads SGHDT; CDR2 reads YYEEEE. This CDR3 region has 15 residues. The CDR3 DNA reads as TGTGCCAGCAGCTTGGAACAGGGGGTTAGGTACGAGCAGTACTTC. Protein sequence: CASSLEQGVRYEQYF.

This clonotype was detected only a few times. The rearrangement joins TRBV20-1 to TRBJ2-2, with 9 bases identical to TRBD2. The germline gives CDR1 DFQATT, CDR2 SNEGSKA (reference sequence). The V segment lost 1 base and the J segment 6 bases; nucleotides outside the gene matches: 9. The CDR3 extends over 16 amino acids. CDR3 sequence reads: CSARGRGGGASGELFF. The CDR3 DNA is TGCAGTGCTAGAGGTCGAGGCGGGGGGGCCTCCGGGGAGCTGTTTTTT.

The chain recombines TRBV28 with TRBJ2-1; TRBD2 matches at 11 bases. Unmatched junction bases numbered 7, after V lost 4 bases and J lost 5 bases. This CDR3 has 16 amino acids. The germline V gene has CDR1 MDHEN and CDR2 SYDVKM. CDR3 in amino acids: CASSWEPGLADNEQFF. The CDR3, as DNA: TGTGCCAGCAGTTGGGAACCGGGACTAGCGGACAATGAGCAGTTCTTC.

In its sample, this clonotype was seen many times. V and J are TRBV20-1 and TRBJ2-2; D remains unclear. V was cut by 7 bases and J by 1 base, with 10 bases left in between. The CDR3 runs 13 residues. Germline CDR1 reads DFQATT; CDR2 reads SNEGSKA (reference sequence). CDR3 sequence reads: CSVSYRNTGELFF. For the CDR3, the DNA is TGCAGTGTCAGTTACAGGAACACCGGGGAGCTGTTTTTT.

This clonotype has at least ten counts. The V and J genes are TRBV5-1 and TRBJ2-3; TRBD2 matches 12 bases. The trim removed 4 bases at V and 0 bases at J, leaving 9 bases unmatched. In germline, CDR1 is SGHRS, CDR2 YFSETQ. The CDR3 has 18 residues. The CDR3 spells CASSPGGTSGRSTDTQYF. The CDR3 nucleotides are TGCGCCAGCAGCCCGGGAGGGACTAGCGGGCGGAGCACAGATACGCAGTATTTT.

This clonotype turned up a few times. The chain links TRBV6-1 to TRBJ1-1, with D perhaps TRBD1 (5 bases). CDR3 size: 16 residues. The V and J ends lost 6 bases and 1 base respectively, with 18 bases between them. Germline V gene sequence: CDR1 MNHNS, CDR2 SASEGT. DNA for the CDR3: TGTGCCAGCAGCCAATTGCTCAGGGCGAAGAACACTGAAGCTTTCTTT. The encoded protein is CASSQLLRAKNTEAFF.

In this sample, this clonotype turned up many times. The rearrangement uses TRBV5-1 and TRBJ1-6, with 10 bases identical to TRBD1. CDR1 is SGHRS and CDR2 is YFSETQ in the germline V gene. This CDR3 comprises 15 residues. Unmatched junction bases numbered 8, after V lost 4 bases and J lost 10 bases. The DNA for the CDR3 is TGCGCCAGCAGCCTAAAAGGACAGGGGGGCTCACCCCTCCACTTT. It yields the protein CASSLKGQGGSPLHF.

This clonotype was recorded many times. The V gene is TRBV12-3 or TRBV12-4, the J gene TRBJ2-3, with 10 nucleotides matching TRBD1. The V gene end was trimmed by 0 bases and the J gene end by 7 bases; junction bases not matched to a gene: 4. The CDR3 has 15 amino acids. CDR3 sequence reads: CASSLARTGGNTQYF. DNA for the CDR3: TGTGCCAGCAGTTTAGCTCGGACAGGGGGAAATACGCAGTATTTT.